The TCR beta chain described here comes from a study of blood T cell repertoires in COVID-19. Data came from immunoSEQ multiplex PCR; TCRdb stores just in-frame clones and leaves some out. The data show hundreds of thousands of clones, around 86% seen once. V lost 0 bases to trimming and J lost 10 bases; unmatched junction nucleotides: 8. The CDR3 is 15 amino acids. Germline V CDR1 and CDR2: LGHNA, YNFKEQ. The receptor comes from a woman aged 25 to 39 with active or convalescent COVID-19. The V and J genes are TRBV4-2 and TRBJ2-1, with TRBD2 identical over 8 bases. The sequenced sample consisted of peripheral blood. In DNA form, the CDR3 reads TGTGCCAGCAGCCAAGATTTCCTGACGGGAGGGGAGCAGTTCTTC. Translated, it gives CASSQDFLTGGEQFF.